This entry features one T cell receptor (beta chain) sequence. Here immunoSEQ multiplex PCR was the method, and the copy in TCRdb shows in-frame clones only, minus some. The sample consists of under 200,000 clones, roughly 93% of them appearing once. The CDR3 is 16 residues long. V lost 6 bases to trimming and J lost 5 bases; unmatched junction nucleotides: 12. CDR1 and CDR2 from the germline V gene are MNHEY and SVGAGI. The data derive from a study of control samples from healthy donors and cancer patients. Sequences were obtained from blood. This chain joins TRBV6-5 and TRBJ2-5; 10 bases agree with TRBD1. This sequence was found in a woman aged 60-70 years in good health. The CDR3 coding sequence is TGTGCCAGCAGCTACCGGGACAGGGGCTTTTCGGAGACCCAGTACTTC. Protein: CASSYRDRGFSETQYF.